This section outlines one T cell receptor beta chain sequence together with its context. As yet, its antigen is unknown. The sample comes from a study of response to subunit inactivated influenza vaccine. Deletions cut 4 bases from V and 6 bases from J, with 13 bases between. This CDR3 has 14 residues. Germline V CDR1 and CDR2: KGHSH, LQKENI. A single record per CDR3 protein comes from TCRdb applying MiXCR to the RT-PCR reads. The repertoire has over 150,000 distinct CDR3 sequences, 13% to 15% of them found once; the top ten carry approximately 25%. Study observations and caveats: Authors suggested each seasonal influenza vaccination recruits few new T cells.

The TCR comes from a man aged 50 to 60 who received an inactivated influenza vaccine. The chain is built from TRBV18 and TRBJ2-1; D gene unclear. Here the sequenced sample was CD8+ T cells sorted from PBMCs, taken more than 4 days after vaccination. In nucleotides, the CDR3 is TGTGCCAGCTCACTTTCGGCCAGTTCCAATGAGCAGTTCTTC. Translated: CASSLSASSNEQFF.